These T cell receptor beta chains were read from a single sample in a study of blood T cell repertoires in COVID-19. Produced via immunoSEQ multiplex PCR; TCRdb's table is partial and in-frame only. The repertoire holds some 220,000 clones, with about 86% as singletons. The sequenced sample was peripheral blood. The source of these receptors is a woman in her sixties with acute or convalescent COVID-19. Both conserved end residues are part of each CDR3. Fields, in order: D gene, V gene, clone size, J gene, CDR3 DNA, CDR3 protein. A D gene is named only where the DNA matches it firmly. Only part of the rows carry a size: once, few, many, or a class if the clone is expanded.

.	TRBV12-3/TRBV12-4	.	TRBJ2-2	TGTGCCAGCAGTTTTGGCCCGGAGCTGTTTTTT	CASSFGPELFF
.	TRBV7-9	once	TRBJ1-4	TGTGCCAGCAGCTTAGGAAACCAGGGTACTAATGAAAAACTGTTTTTT	CASSLGNQGTNEKLFF
.	TRBV5-8	.	TRBJ2-3	TGTGCCAGCAGGGGGGGGCCCTATAGCACAGATACGCAGTATTTT	CASRGGPYSTDTQYF
.	TRBV7-2	.	TRBJ2-3	TGTGCCAGCAGCACAGAGCCCAGGTACGGCACAGATACGCAGTATTTT	CASSTEPRYGTDTQYF
.	TRBV18	.	TRBJ1-2	TGTGCCAGCTCACCAGGCACAGGGAATTCTAACTATGGCTACACCTTC	CASSPGTGNSNYGYTF
.	TRBV13	.	TRBJ1-4	TGTGCCAGCAGCTTACGCAGGGTTAATGAAAAACTGTTTTTT	CASSLRRVNEKLFF
TRBD2	TRBV7-6	.	TRBJ2-2	TGTGCCAGCAGCTCCGGGAGCGCGGGGGGCGGGAACACCGGGGAGCTGTTTTTT	CASSSGSAGGGNTGELFF
TRBD2	TRBV6-2/TRBV6-3	once	TRBJ2-2	TGTGCCAGCAGCAACCTCAGGTTAGCGGGGGCCAACACCGGGGAGCTGTTTTTT	CASSNLRLAGANTGELFF
TRBD2	TRBV7-2	once	TRBJ2-7	TGTGCCAGCAGCTTAGAGAGCGGGGGGACCTACGAGCAGTACTTC	CASSLESGGTYEQYF
.	TRBV5-4	.	TRBJ2-2	TGTGCCAGCAGCTTGTGGCAGGGTCTCACCGGGGAGCTGTTTTTT	CASSLWQGLTGELFF
.	TRBV7-2	.	TRBJ2-7	TGTGCCAGCAGCTTAGGCAGAACCTACGAGCAGTACTTC	CASSLGRTYEQYF
.	TRBV11-2	.	TRBJ2-3	TGTGCCAGCCAACGTTTGGGGGGGCGCAGGGATGGTGATACGCAGTATTTT	CASQRLGGRRDGDTQYF
.	TRBV7-9	.	TRBJ2-5	TGTGCCAGCAGCCGTATTAGAGGCGGCCAAGCCGGGGAGACCCAGTACTTC	CASSRIRGGQAGETQYF
.	TRBV19	.	TRBJ2-1	TGTGCCAGTAGTATAGGGACTTACAATGAGCAGTTCTTC	CASSIGTYNEQFF
.	TRBV10-3	.	TRBJ1-2	TGTGCCATCAGTGAGAACCCGCTAAACTATGGCTACACCTTC	CAISENPLNYGYTF
TRBD1	TRBV5-1	.	TRBJ1-4	TGCGCCAGCAGCCTGGGAGGGGGCAATGAAAAACTGTTTTTT	CASSLGGGNEKLFF
TRBD1	TRBV6-5	few	TRBJ1-3	TGTGCCGCGGGACAGACTCACTCTGGAAACACCATATATTTT	CAAGQTHSGNTIYF
TRBD2	TRBV5-4	.	TRBJ2-5	TGTGCCAGCAGCGCGTCACGAGCGGGGGGAAGAGAGACCCAGTACTTC	CASSASRAGGRETQYF
.	TRBV4-3	.	TRBJ1-1	TGCGCCAGCAGCCAAGAAATAGCCACTGAAGCTTTCTTT	CASSQEIATEAFF
.	TRBV10-1	.	TRBJ1-2	TGCGCCAGCAGTGGGGGGGAGGCTACTAATCGTAACTATGGCTACACCTTC	CASSGGEATNRNYGYTF
.	TRBV10-3	.	TRBJ1-5	TGTGCCATCAGTGAGTCGGGGGGTAGCAATCAGCCCCAGCATTTT	CAISESGGSNQPQHF
.	TRBV6-5	.	TRBJ2-2	TGTGCCAGCAGTCCCCTACCCGCGAACACCGGGGAGCTGTTTTTT	CASSPLPANTGELFF
.	TRBV30	.	TRBJ1-1	TGTGCCTGGAGTCAACGAGCGAACACTGAAGCTTTCTTT	CAWSQRANTEAFF
.	TRBV6-5	.	TRBJ1-2	TGTGTCACCTGGGCAGGGGATGGCTACACCTTC	CVTWAGDGYTF
TRBD2	TRBV4-2	.	TRBJ2-2	TGTGCCAGCAGCCAAGACCGAGGGGGCGGGGGGGCCACCGGGGAGCTGTTTTTT	CASSQDRGGGGATGELFF
.	TRBV5-6	.	TRBJ1-2	TGTGCCAGCAGCAGGGACACCCGCACGGACTATGGCTACACCTTC	CASSRDTRTDYGYTF
TRBD1	TRBV5-1	.	TRBJ1-2	TGCGCCAGCAGCATGACAGGGGTAGGCCATGGCTACACCTTC	CASSMTGVGHGYTF
TRBD1	TRBV7-2	once	TRBJ1-2	TGTGCCAGCAGCTACCGGGACAGGGGCGCCGCTGACTATGGCTACACCTTC	CASSYRDRGAADYGYTF
TRBD1	TRBV11-2	.	TRBJ1-2	TGTGCCAGCAGCTTAGAACCGGGACAGGGTATGGGAATCTTC	CASSLEPGQGMGIF
TRBD2	TRBV6-5	.	TRBJ2-5	TGTGCCAGCAGTTTGATAGCGGGGGGCCAAGAGACCCAGTACTTC	CASSLIAGGQETQYF
TRBD2	TRBV2	.	TRBJ2-1	TGTGCCAGCTCGCCAGCAGGGATCACTAGCGGGGGTGAGCAGTTCTTC	CASSPAGITSGGEQFF
TRBD2	TRBV6-6	.	TRBJ2-2	TGTGCCAGCAGTCCTCATGGGCGGGGACTAGCGGGGACGTCGAACACCGGGGAGCTGTTTTTT	CASSPHGRGLAGTSNTGELFF
.	TRBV3-1/TRBV3-2	.	TRBJ2-5	TGTGCCAGCAGCCAAGCTCGGGACTGGTTACAAGAGACCCAGTACTTC	CASSQARDWLQETQYF
TRBD1	TRBV5-5	.	TRBJ1-5	TGTGCCAGCAGCTCAGAAGGACAGGGCAGCAATCAGCCCCAGCATTTT	CASSSEGQGSNQPQHF
.	TRBV19	.	TRBJ1-5	TGTGCTACCTGGGTCGGGGTCCCCAATCAGCCCCAGCATTTT	CATWVGVPNQPQHF
.	TRBV2	.	TRBJ1-1	TGTGCCGGTAAAACGACAGTTCCCACTGAAGCTTTCTTT	CAGKTTVPTEAFF
TRBD1	TRBV4-1	.	TRBJ1-5	TGCGCCAGCAGCCGCGGGACAGGGGGTAACAATCAGCCCCAGCATTTT	CASSRGTGGNNQPQHF
.	TRBV5-1	.	TRBJ2-5	TGCGCCAGCAGCTTGGTTCGCCCGAACCTAGGAGAGACCCAGTACTTC	CASSLVRPNLGETQYF
.	TRBV4-2	few	TRBJ1-2	TGTGCCAGCAGCCAAGATCTCAGGGATGGCTACACCTTC	CASSQDLRDGYTF
.	TRBV28	.	TRBJ2-3	TGTGCCAGCAGTTTATCGGGGGTAGGGGATACGCAGTATTTT	CASSLSGVGDTQYF
TRBD1	TRBV18	.	TRBJ1-2	TGTGCCAGCTCACCCAATCGACAGGGGGCAGGTGGCTACACCTTC	CASSPNRQGAGGYTF
.	TRBV7-2	.	TRBJ2-1	TGTGCCAGCAGCTTGATCAAACGGGGAGGATCCTACAATGAGCAGTTCTTC	CASSLIKRGGSYNEQFF
.	TRBV5-1	few	TRBJ1-4	TGCGCCAGCAGCTTGACAGGAGCAACTAATGAAAAACTGTTTTTT	CASSLTGATNEKLFF
.	TRBV7-2	few	TRBJ2-7	TGTGCCAGCAGCTTAGGGCAGGGTAAAACCTCCGAGCAGTACTTC	CASSLGQGKTSEQYF
TRBD2	TRBV6-5	.	TRBJ2-3	TGTGCCAGCAGTTACTCTTTGCGGGGGGGCACAGATACGCAGTATTTT	CASSYSLRGGTDTQYF